A single sample gave rise to the 17 T cell receptor beta chains below, sequenced in a study of cytomegalovirus exposure and HLA in healthy donors (dated by TCRdb to 2016 to 2017). Library prep was done by the immunoSEQ multiplex PCR assay. For the multiplex PCR, a mixture combining 60 forward primers for TCR Vbeta segments and 13 reverse primers for TCR Jbeta segments was used. TCRdb obtained this table from immuneACCESS and retained in-frame rearrangements with V and J assigned. These tables miss some clones; where compared with another copy, unresolved V genes account for less than half of the shortfall, and the remainder is unexplained. The sample table records about 78,000 clones; roughly 72% of these occur just once. The ten most abundant clones make up over 8.5% of the sample. Sequenced sample: PBMCs. These receptors all stem from a woman aged 40 to 50 in good health and CMV-seropositive.

Turning to this clone: One junction end disagrees with the germline gene, perhaps due to a read error. This rearrangement joins TRBV19 to TRBJ1-2; TRBD1 agrees at 9 bases. CDR1 and CDR2 from the germline V gene are LNHDA and SQIVND (reference sequence). There are 13 residues in the CDR3. CDR3 loop: CASSRQGVYGYPF. As DNA, the CDR3 is TGTGCCAGTAGTAGACAGGGGGTCTATGGCTACCCCTTC.

This chain joins TRBV28 and TRBJ1-5, with D unresolved. CDR3 length: 16 residues. Between the trimmed V and J ends, which lost 7 bases and 3 bases, there was a span of 19 bases. Germline V gives CDR1 MDHEN, CDR2 SYDVKM. CDR3 sequence: CASTEGQVPPNQPQHF. The CDR3 nucleotides are TGTGCCAGCACAGAGGGCCAGGTCCCTCCCAATCAGCCCCAGCATTTT.

This clone was picked up one time. The rearrangement uses TRBV7-9 and TRBJ2-5; 9 bases match TRBD2. J lost 1 base, V lost 5 bases, and 14 bases had no gene match. This CDR3 region has 18 residues. Germline V gene lookup returns CDR1 SEHNR and CDR2 FQNEAQ (reference sequence). The CDR3 region is CASSQSAGTSGSQETQYF. CDR3 coding DNA: TGTGCCAGCAGCCAAAGTGCGGGCACTAGCGGGTCCCAAGAGACCCAGTACTTC.

The rearrangement links TRBV19 to TRBJ2-5; a weak D match, TRBD2 (7 bases). Trimming took 8 bases from V and 2 from J, leaving 18 bases between them. The CDR3 sequence is 15 residues long. CDR1 and CDR2 from the germline V gene are LNHDA and SQIVND (reference sequence). Here the CDR3 reads CASRGGASGQETQYF. The CDR3 bases are TGTGCCAGTCGTGGGGGGGCTAGCGGACAAGAGACCCAGTACTTC.

This sequence joins TRBV5-5 and TRBJ2-1, with TRBD2 as a possible D gene (6 bases). With 0 bases removed from V and 8 bases from J, the gap between germline ends came to 9 bases. Germline assignment: CDR1 SGHKS and CDR2 YYEKEE (reference sequence). The CDR3 totals 13 residues. Here the CDR3 DNA reads TGTGCCAGCAGCTTGGTAGCGGCAGATGAGCAGTTCTTC. Translated: CASSLVAADEQFF.

V gene TRBV27 combines with J gene TRBJ2-1; D gene ambiguous. From germline, CDR1 is MNHEY and CDR2 SMNVEV (reference sequence). The CDR3 totals 15 residues. The V and J ends lost 5 bases and 0 bases respectively, with 11 bases between them. CDR3 coding DNA: TGTGCCAGCAGTCAGTTGGAGAGCTCCTACAATGAGCAGTTCTTC. Encoded protein: CASSQLESSYNEQFF.

This clone was picked up one time. The chain carries TRBV6-5 and TRBJ1-2; D gene uncertain. V was cut by 2 bases and J by 8 bases, with 15 bases left in between. This CDR3 region has 14 residues. Germline V gene sequence: CDR1 MNHEY, CDR2 SVGAGI. The CDR3 nucleotides are TGTGCCAGCAGTTACAACGCTTTGCAGTCCGGCTACACCTTC. It encodes CASSYNALQSGYTF.

The chain carries TRBV28 and TRBJ1-2, with TRBD1 as a possible D gene (5 bases). Germline CDR1 and CDR2: MDHEN and SYDVKM. With 5 bases removed from V and 7 bases from J, the gap between germline ends came to 11 bases. CDR3 length equals 12 residues. The CDR3 region has the DNA TGTGCCAGCAGTGGGGCAGGGCTTGGCTACACCTTC. Translating gives CASSGAGLGYTF.

This clone was picked up one time. The V gene is TRBV30, the J gene TRBJ2-3; D might be TRBD1 (6 bases). V was shortened by 8 bases and J by 6 bases, with 15 bases between the two germline ends. CDR1 is GTSNPN, CDR2 SVGIG, per germline (reference sequence). The CDR3 contains 12 residues. CDR3 region: CARRRGTDTQYF. The DNA of the CDR3 is TGTGCCCGGCGTAGGGGGACCGATACGCAGTATTTT.

V usage is TRBV27 and J usage is TRBJ1-2; D unresolved. Germline V gene lookup returns CDR1 MNHEY and CDR2 SMNVEV (reference sequence). CDR3 length: 13 residues. V was clipped by 2 bases and J by 6 bases, with 10 bases between them. The CDR3 DNA is TGTGCCAGCAGTTTAGAGGGCGTGGATGGCTACACCTTC. Protein product: CASSLEGVDGYTF.

The genes are TRBV6-1 and TRBJ2-7; D is unclear. Germline loops: CDR1 MNHNS, CDR2 SASEGT. The CDR3 contains 14 residues. The V end lost 7 bases, the J end lost 6 bases, and 19 bases lay between the germline ends. The CDR3 loop is CASNELAEGAEQYF. Here the CDR3 DNA reads TGTGCCAGCAACGAGTTGGCAGAAGGAGCCGAGCAGTACTTC.

CDR3 region: CASSSGQEYGYTF. The DNA for the CDR3 is TGCGCCAGCAGCTCCGGACAGGAATATGGCTACACCTTC. The chain carries TRBV5-1 and TRBJ1-2, with 7 bases matching TRBD1. Germline values: CDR1 SGHRS, CDR2 YFSETQ. The CDR3 covers 13 residues. V lost 3 bases, J lost 5 bases, and 4 bases stayed unmatched.

This clone showed up many times. The V gene is TRBV2, the J gene TRBJ1-5; 8 bases match TRBD1. The CDR3 is made up of 15 amino acids. V gave up 8 bases and J gave up 2 bases; unmatched junction bases: 8. Looked up from germline, CDR1 is SNHLY and CDR2 is FYNNEI. CDR3 coding DNA: TGTGCCAGCGAACCCGGGACAGGTGGCAATCAGCCCCAGCATTTT. Encoded protein: CASEPGTGGNQPQHF.

In its sample, this clone was seen a few times. The rearrangement joins TRBV7-2 to TRBJ2-7, with D possibly matching TRBD2 (6 bases). Trimming removed 6 bases from V and 3 bases from J, with 12 bases in between. The CDR3 is made up of 13 amino acids. CDR1 and CDR2 from the germline V gene are SGHTA and FQGNSA. In nucleotides, the CDR3 is TGTGCCAGCAGTGCCGGGGGAGACTACGAGCAGTACTTC. Residues: CASSAGGDYEQYF.

This chain joins TRBV27 and TRBJ2-7; 7 bases align to TRBD2. V gave up 6 bases and J gave up 0 bases; unmatched junction bases: 8. The V gene's germline CDR1 is MNHEY and CDR2 SMNVEV (reference sequence). This CDR3 spans 15 amino acids. The CDR3 loop is CASRQAGEGSYEQYF. The CDR3 nucleotides read TGTGCCAGCAGGCAGGCGGGAGAGGGCTCCTACGAGCAGTACTTC.

The rearrangement uses TRBV5-6 and TRBJ1-3; possibly TRBD1 for D (6 bases). V was clipped by 1 base and J by 4 bases, with 15 bases between them. Germline V CDR1 and CDR2: SGHDT, YYEEEE. The CDR3 sequence is 16 residues long. CDR3 DNA: TGTGCCAGCAGCTTGTGGGGGCTTTCTAAAGGAAACACCATATATTTT. Amino acids: CASSLWGLSKGNTIYF.

The chain joins TRBV4-3 to TRBJ2-2; 8 bases map to TRBD1. The germline V gene has CDR1 LGHNA and CDR2 YSLEER. There are 19 residues in the CDR3. The V and J ends lost 0 bases and 8 bases, in that order; junction bases with no gene match: 17. Here the CDR3 reads CASSQESPMDRADSGELFF. The CDR3 DNA follows: TGCGCCAGCAGCCAAGAATCTCCCATGGACAGGGCGGATTCTGGGGAGCTGTTTTTT.